The sequence of this T cell receptor beta chain was determined in a study of shared clonotypes between healthy human individuals. Notes on the study in general: All-four-donor shared clonotypes had higher generation probabilities than non-shared clonotypes did. The sampled material consisted only of blood, and tissue repertoires are likely to differ.

Evenly divided among several immunoSEQ plates was the genomic DNA of each subset. The assay was immunoSEQ multiplex PCR, and TCRdb's table has in-frame clones only and misses some. Here the sample spans about 380,000 clones, 90% to 98% being singletons. V was trimmed by 4 bases and J by 5 bases, leaving 13 bases between them. This CDR3 contains 13 residues. The germline V gene has CDR1 SGDLS and CDR2 YYNGEE. Remarks on this clone: The antigen remains unidentified.

The sequence was obtained from a man aged 25-40 years in good health. The V gene is TRBV9, the J gene TRBJ2-7; the D gene is possibly TRBD1 (6 bases). The sequencing input was memory CD8+ T cells sorted from blood. Subset in this sample: CD45RO+ cells pooled with CCR7-negative TemRA cells. DNA for the CDR3: TGTGCCAGCAGCTCGATGGGACATAACGAGCAGTACTTC. This gives the protein CASSSMGHNEQYF.